Shown below are 11 T cell receptor beta chains from a single sample sequenced in a study of post-analysis software for immune sequencing data. Whole-study findings and limits: With TRBV5-6, TRBV5-1 and TRBV20-1 included, about five TRBV segments were more frequent in patients than in controls.

TCR beta cDNA libraries had unique molecular identifiers. From the PCR reads, TCRdb called clonotypes with MiXCR, one entry per CDR3 protein. The sample yields 750,000 to 950,000 distinct CDR3 sequences, roughly 58% seen once. Which antigens these TCRs recognize remains unknown. Sequencing was performed on blood. The receptors originated from a girl aged 5-17 years with multiple sclerosis.

The chain joins TRBV14 to TRBJ2-5; D assignment may be TRBD1 or TRBD2 (5 bases each). Judging by the DNA end, TRBJ2-7 fits better; the J call may be wrong. This CDR3 contains 15 residues. The germline CDR1 and CDR2 sequences are SGHDN and FVKESK. CDR3: CASSPYPGTIYEQYF. The CDR3 bases are TGTGCCAGCAGCCCTTATCCCGGGACGATATACGAGCAGTACTTC.

The chain uses TRBV15 and TRBJ2-7, with TRBD1 identical over 9 bases. The CDR3 totals 15 residues. The germline V gene has CDR1 LNHNV and CDR2 YYDKDF (reference sequence). V was clipped by 3 bases and J by 3 bases; unmatched bases: 6. Here the CDR3 DNA reads TGTGCCACCAGCAGGTTGAGGGGACAGGGCTACGAGCAGTACTTC. Its translation: CATSRLRGQGYEQYF.

This sequence joins TRBV5-1 and TRBJ1-1; 7 bases fit TRBD1. The CDR3 length is 15 residues. V trimming: 2 bases; J trimming: 4 bases; junction bases outside the gene matches: 8. Germline CDR1 SGHRS, CDR2 YFSETQ. The CDR3 DNA reads TGCGCCAGCAGCTTCCTGACAGGGTTGCGCACTGAAGCTTTCTTT. Its translation: CASSFLTGLRTEAFF.

The CDR3 protein is CASKKWADSLYGEQYF. CDR3 nucleotides: TGTGCCAGCAAGAAGTGGGCGGACTCTCTCTACGGCGAGCAGTACTTC. The V call is TRBV7-2, the J call TRBJ2-7, with D possibly matching TRBD2 (5 bases). The CDR3 is 16 residues long. Trimming took 7 bases from V and 6 from J, leaving 25 bases between them. Per germline, CDR1 SGHTA and CDR2 FQGNSA.

V and J are TRBV20-1 and TRBJ2-3; maybe TRBD1 (6 bases). Germline CDR1 reads DFQATT; CDR2 reads SNEGSKA (reference sequence). The CDR3 loop spans 14 amino acids. V lost 1 base, J lost 2 bases, and 10 bases lay in between. The CDR3 reads CSARATGSTDTQYF. The CDR3 DNA reads TGCAGTGCTAGAGCAACAGGGTCCACAGATACGCAGTATTTT.

This clonotype has only a few counts. The chain employs TRBV20-1 and TRBJ2-1, with 8 nucleotides matching TRBD2. Per the germline V gene, CDR1 is DFQATT and CDR2 is SNEGSKA (reference sequence). The CDR3 consists of 17 residues. V shed 5 bases and J 4 bases; nucleotides not matched to a gene: 16. The CDR3 DNA is TGCAGTGCTGTCGGGCCGGGGGGGACCCTCAAGTACAATGAGCAGTTCTTC. Its protein product is CSAVGPGGTLKYNEQFF.

V and J are TRBV12-3 or TRBV12-4 and TRBJ1-2; weak D call: TRBD1 (5 bases). The CDR3 sequence is 16 residues long. Trimming pared 4 bases from V and 0 bases from J, leaving 15 bases between. In DNA, the CDR3 is TGTGCCAGCAGTTCAGGGTCCCCCTACCCTAACTATGGCTACACCTTC. Residues: CASSSGSPYPNYGYTF.

This sequence joins TRBV15 and TRBJ2-6; no clear D gene. V shed 5 bases and J shed 4 bases, with 6 bases lying between them. The CDR3 consists of 13 residues. CDR1 LNHNV and CDR2 YYDKDF come from the germline V gene (reference sequence). This CDR3 reads CATSARGANVLTF. Here the CDR3 DNA reads TGTGCCACCAGCGCGCGGGGGGCCAACGTCCTGACTTTC.

Regarding this clonotype: A junction boundary mismatches the germline segment, possibly from a read error. The chain is built from TRBV6-5 and TRBJ1-2; no clear D gene. Looked up from germline, CDR1 is MNHEY and CDR2 is SVGAGI. The CDR3 contains 14 residues. The chain's CDR3 is CASSYSGSAYSYTF. In DNA form, the CDR3 reads TGTGCCAGCAGTTACTCGGGGTCGGCCTATAGCTACACCTTC.

The chain combines TRBV20-1 with TRBJ2-1; the D is unclear. Per germline, CDR1 DFQATT and CDR2 SNEGSKA (reference sequence). Trimming took 3 bases from V and 0 from J, leaving 12 bases between them. The CDR3 totals 15 residues. CDR3 residues: CSASSESSSYNEQFF. The CDR3 DNA sequence: TGCAGTGCTAGTTCTGAGTCCAGCTCCTACAATGAGCAGTTCTTC.

This clonotype has a handful of counts. The V and J genes are TRBV7-6 and TRBJ2-7; D remains ambiguous. The germline V gene has CDR1 SGHVS and CDR2 FNYEAQ. Trimming took 4 bases from V and 0 from J, leaving 10 bases between them. The CDR3 consists of 14 residues. The CDR3 DNA reads as TGTGCCAGCAGCTCAACTTTTAGCTCCTACGAGCAGTACTTC. Encoded protein: CASSSTFSSYEQYF.